A single sample gave rise to the 17 T cell receptor beta chains below, sequenced in a study of beta chain features in type 1 diabetes. Expressed TCRB transcripts got sequenced, as all isolated RNA was reverse transcribed. Measured with immunoSEQ multiplex PCR; TCRdb has only the in-frame clones, and not every one. The sample consists of hundreds of thousands of clones, under 20% of them appearing once. Sequences were obtained from naive CD4+ T cells from blood. Receptors were obtained from a woman aged 18-29 years in good health.

The chain recombines TRBV7-2 with TRBJ2-3; no definite D call. Germline V CDR1 and CDR2: SGHTA, FQGNSA. V lost 3 bases and J lost 0, with 10 bases in between. The length of the CDR3 is 15 residues. The CDR3 nucleotides are TGTGCCAGCAGCTTTCAGCGAATTAGCACAGATACGCAGTATTTT. Residues: CASSFQRISTDTQYF.

The CDR3 loop reads CASSLTSGTASSYNEQFF. CDR3 DNA sequence: TGTGCCAGCAGCTTGACCTCTGGGACTGCGAGCTCCTACAATGAGCAGTTCTTC. The rearrangement uses TRBV7-3 and TRBJ2-1; TRBD2 might be the D (6 bases). Trimming took off 3 bases at V and 0 bases at J, with 18 bases between the two ends. This CDR3 contains 18 residues. Per germline, CDR1 SGHTA and CDR2 FQGTGA.

There are a few counts of this clone. This chain joins TRBV27 and TRBJ2-2; no firm D call. V lost 4 bases, J lost 1 base, and 10 bases lay in between. The CDR3 totals 15 residues. Germline V lookup: CDR1 MNHEY, CDR2 SMNVEV (reference sequence). CDR3 sequence (DNA): TGTGCCAGCAGTTCACGAACCCTGAACACCGGGGAGCTGTTTTTT. Protein product: CASSSRTLNTGELFF.

The chain combines TRBV6-5 with TRBJ1-2; 8 bases fit TRBD1. V trimming: 0 bases; J trimming: 4 bases; junction bases outside the gene matches: 4. CDR3 length: 15 amino acids. CDR1 MNHEY and CDR2 SVGAGI come from the germline V gene. CDR3 amino acids: CASSYSGTGTYGYTF. Written as DNA, the CDR3 is TGTGCCAGCAGTTACTCCGGGACAGGTACCTATGGCTACACCTTC.

This clone has more than one count but fewer than ten. The chain recombines TRBV29-1 with TRBJ2-7, with D unclear. The CDR3 length is 9 residues. Germline CDR1 and CDR2: SQVTM and ANQGSEA. Trimming left V 7 bases short and J 6 bases short, with 7 bases between. The CDR3 region has the DNA TGCAGCGACCCATCCGAGCAGTACTTC. Translation gives CSDPSEQYF.

The rearrangement joins TRBV5-1 to TRBJ1-1; D ambiguous. Germline loops: CDR1 SGHRS, CDR2 YFSETQ. V lost 0 bases, J lost 0 bases, and 6 bases lay in between. The CDR3 extends over 14 amino acids. The CDR3 DNA reads TGCGCCAGCAGCTTGGCAGCTATGAACACTGAAGCTTTCTTT. Encoded protein: CASSLAAMNTEAFF. Full variable domain (rest looked up from reference TRBV5-1 and TRBJ1-1): KAGVTQTPRYLIKTRGQQVTLSCSPISGHRSVSWYQQTPGQGLQFLFEYFSETQRNKGNFPGRFSGRQFSNSRSEMNVSTLELGDSALYLCASSLAAMNTEAFFGQGTRLTVV.

This chain links TRBV28 with TRBJ2-7, with D maybe TRBD2 (5 bases). This CDR3 has 14 amino acids. Trimming removed 4 bases from V and 4 bases from J, with 14 bases in between. CDR1 is MDHEN and CDR2 is SYDVKM in the germline V gene. CDR3 sequence reads: CASSSTRGGYEQYF. CDR3 nucleotide sequence: TGTGCCAGCAGTTCTACTCGAGGCGGGTACGAGCAGTACTTC.

This clone was seen more than once but under ten times. The chain joins TRBV29-1 to TRBJ2-1; D not certain. The CDR3 is 12 amino acids. Germline V gene lookup returns CDR1 SQVTM and CDR2 ANQGSEA. V dropped 7 bases and J dropped 6 bases, with 13 bases sitting between them. In nucleotides, the CDR3 is TGCAGCGCCGACAAGAAAGTCAATGAGCAGTTCTTC. Encoded protein: CSADKKVNEQFF.

The gene calls are TRBV28 and TRBJ1-2; TRBD1 might be the D (5 bases). The germline CDR1 and CDR2 sequences are MDHEN and SYDVKM. CDR3 length: 14 residues. The V and J ends lost 6 bases and 4 bases respectively, with 15 bases between them. Here the CDR3 reads CASRTGTVFYGYTF. The CDR3 DNA reads as TGTGCCAGCAGAACCGGGACGGTCTTCTATGGCTACACCTTC.

This chain uses TRBV2 with TRBJ2-7; 7 bases align to TRBD1. V lost 8 bases, J lost 2 bases, and 0 bases stayed unmatched. This CDR3 contains 11 residues. Per germline, CDR1 SNHLY and CDR2 FYNNEI. CDR3 nucleotides: TGTGCCAGCCAGGGGGCCTACGAGCAGTACTTC. Translation: CASQGAYEQYF.

This chain uses TRBV6-5 with TRBJ1-2; D gene uncertain. CDR3 length equals 12 residues. In germline, CDR1 is MNHEY, CDR2 SVGAGI. Trimming took 8 bases from V and 0 from J, leaving 7 bases between them. CDR3 protein: CASGRPNYGYTF. The CDR3 DNA reads as TGTGCCAGCGGAAGACCTAACTATGGCTACACCTTC.

The V gene is TRBV19, the J gene TRBJ1-5; D is perhaps TRBD1 (5 bases). V was cut by 2 bases and J by 2 bases, with 10 bases left in between. This CDR3 is 15 amino acids long. The germline CDR1 and CDR2 sequences are LNHDA and SQIVND (reference sequence). The chain's CDR3 is CASSILGAGNQPQHF. CDR3 coding DNA: TGTGCCAGTAGTATACTTGGGGCCGGCAATCAGCCCCAGCATTTT.

The V call is TRBV6-1, the J call TRBJ2-1; D is ambiguous. CDR1 and CDR2 (germline): MNHNS, SASEGT. Trimming left V 5 bases short and J 7 bases short, with 0 bases between. This CDR3 contains 9 residues. The CDR3 DNA reads as TGTGCCAGCAGTAATGAGCAGTTCTTC. Protein: CASSNEQFF.

The chain recombines TRBV28 with TRBJ2-1; the D is unclear. Germline V gives CDR1 MDHEN, CDR2 SYDVKM. Trimming cost V 1 base and J 13 bases, with 11 bases left between them. The CDR3 has 12 residues. In DNA, the CDR3 is TGTGCCAGCAGTTTATTCTCGCGCTCTCAGTTCTTC. It is translated as CASSLFSRSQFF.

The V and J genes are TRBV25-1 and TRBJ1-2; possibly TRBD1 for D (5 bases). V lost 5 bases to trimming and J lost 8 bases, with 21 bases between them. This CDR3 has 15 residues. The germline gives CDR1 MGHDK, CDR2 SYGVNS. The CDR3 bases are TGTGCCAGCAGTTATACCGAACTCAGGGTCGGGGGCTACACCTTC. Its protein product is CASSYTELRVGGYTF.

This clone was recorded a few times. The rearrangement uses TRBV4-1 and TRBJ2-7; 7 nucleotides line up with TRBD2. This CDR3 spans 16 amino acids. CDR1 and CDR2 (germline): MGHRA, YSYEKL. V dropped 1 base and J dropped 5; count of bases not matched to a gene: 11. CDR3 protein: CASSQVVGGSANEQYF. The CDR3 DNA reads TGCGCCAGCAGCCAAGTGGTGGGCGGGAGCGCCAACGAGCAGTACTTC.

To note about this clone: Sequence at one end of the junction differs from germline and may be a read error. J is TRBJ2-2 and V is TRBV25-1; D might be TRBD2 (7 bases). The CDR3 runs 12 residues. Germline-derived CDR1 and CDR2 are MGHDK and SYGVNS. The CDR3 loop is CASSPRGGGLFF. The CDR3 nucleotides read TGTGCCAGCAGTCCCCGGGGAGGGGGGCTGTTTTTT.